The present T cell receptor beta chain was sequenced within a study of CD8 T cells in Susac syndrome. Study in general: Sequenced Susac syndrome patients included 5 or 6 with active disease and eight or nine who were in remission.

A quantity of roughly 0.5 to 1 ug RNA underwent reverse transcription using random hexamers. Multiplex immunoSEQ PCR targeted 54 Vbeta and 13 Jbeta TCR beta segments. MiXCR was run by TCRdb on the immunoSEQ multiplex PCR reads, yielding one entry per CDR3 protein. The table has some 200,000 distinct CDR3 sequences, approximately 96% seen once. CD8+ and CD4+ blood T cells underwent TCR beta sequencing. Patients with Susac syndrome fulfilled recently defined diagnostic criteria for definite or probable disease. This clonotype was counted once. Germline loops: CDR1 SGHNT, CDR2 YYREEE (reference sequence). Unmatched junction bases numbered 5, after V lost 4 bases and J lost 5 bases. CDR3 length: 15 residues.

The TCR was taken from a human donor with Susac syndrome. The chain carries TRBV5-4 and TRBJ2-2; TRBD2 agrees at 10 bases. Material for sequencing was CD4+ T cells from PBMCs. Here the CDR3 DNA reads TGTGCCAGCAGCCTCCAGCGGGGGGGGACCGGGGAGCTGTTTTTT. Translated, it gives CASSLQRGGTGELFF.